The 27 T cell receptor beta chains presented below share a single source sample, sequenced in a study of technical replicates of blood from several donors. TCRdb keeps only in-frame clones here, not all; method: immunoSEQ multiplex PCR. In the table there are about 68,000 clones, around 97% of which are singletons. Specimen: T cells isolated from PBMCs. These receptors were taken from a human donor in good health.

This clone was seen a few times. The chain employs TRBV6-6 and TRBJ1-2, with D maybe TRBD1 (5 bases). V lost 4 bases to trimming and J lost 3 bases, with 18 bases between them. The CDR3 contains 16 residues. Germline assignment: CDR1 MNHNY and CDR2 SVGAGI (reference sequence). CDR3 DNA: TGTGCCAGCAGTTTTACGATCGGGGGGGAATACTATGGCTACACCTTC. Amino acid sequence: CASSFTIGGEYYGYTF.

The chain has TRBV6-5 and TRBJ1-5; D gene unclear. This CDR3 region has 13 residues. CDR1 and CDR2 from the germline V gene are MNHEY and SVGAGI. The V end was cut by 5 bases, the J end by 3 bases, with 8 bases between. For the CDR3, the DNA is TGTGCCAGCAGTGACAACCTCAATCAGCCCCAGCATTTT. This codes for CASSDNLNQPQHF.

This rearrangement joins TRBV12-5 to TRBJ1-2, with 10 bases aligning to TRBD1. This CDR3 contains 14 residues. J was trimmed by 8 bases and V by 1 base; bases with no gene match: 4. Germline-derived CDR1 and CDR2 are LGHNT and FRNRAP. CDR3 residues: CASGLDKTGGGYTF. CDR3 bases: TGTGCTAGTGGTTTGGACAAGACAGGGGGCGGCTACACCTTC.

This clone was counted once. The chain couples TRBV10-3 to TRBJ2-3; 7 bases line up with TRBD1. CDR1 and CDR2 (germline): ENHRY, SYGVKD. The CDR3 has 14 amino acids. V gave up 4 bases and J gave up 2 bases; unmatched junction bases: 3. The CDR3 sequence: CAISGDRDTDTQYF. CDR3 DNA: TGTGCCATCAGTGGGGACAGAGACACAGATACGCAGTATTTT.

The chain has TRBV7-6 and TRBJ2-2; 10 positions match TRBD1. The CDR3 loop spans 16 amino acids. With V trimmed by 7 bases and J by 4 bases, 9 bases remained unmatched. Germline V gives CDR1 SGHVS, CDR2 FNYEAQ. Written as DNA, the CDR3 is TGTGCCAGCAAAGGAGAGGGGACAGGGGTCACCGGGGAGCTGTTTTTT. This codes for CASKGEGTGVTGELFF.

This sequence joins TRBV7-9 and TRBJ1-5; D is unclear. CDR1 is SEHNR, CDR2 FQNEAQ, per germline (reference sequence). This CDR3 spans 15 amino acids. Trimming stripped 1 base from V and 9 bases from J, with 16 bases between. The CDR3 is CASSLEVAESPPQHF. In nucleotides, the CDR3 is TGTGCCAGCAGCTTAGAAGTAGCGGAGTCTCCGCCCCAGCATTTT. The whole variable domain, remainder taken from reference TRBV7-9 and TRBJ1-5, is DTGVSQNPRHKITKRGQNVTFRCDPISEHNRLYWYRQTLGQGPEFLTYFQNEAQLEKSRLLSDRFSAERPKGSFSTLEIQRTEQGDSAMYLCASSLEVAESPPQHFGDGTRLSIL.

V usage is TRBV5-5 and J usage is TRBJ1-2; TRBD1 matches at 8 bases. Germline assignment: CDR1 SGHKS and CDR2 YYEKEE (reference sequence). CDR3 length: 14 amino acids. J lost 8 bases, V lost 1 base, and 7 bases had no gene match. The CDR3 nucleotides are TGTGCCAGCAGCTTGCTGGCAGGGGGCTACGGCTACACCTTC. Residues: CASSLLAGGYGYTF.

This clone has only one observation. This sequence joins TRBV13 and TRBJ1-1; D is unresolved. The CDR3 has 15 amino acids. Trimming shortened V by 0 bases and J by 6 bases, and 14 bases separated the two germline ends. Germline assignment: CDR1 PRHDT and CDR2 FYEKMQ (reference sequence). The CDR3 coding sequence is TGTGCCAGCAGCTTAGGGGTCGGGGTCCATTCTGAAGCTTTCTTT. This codes for CASSLGVGVHSEAFF.

This chain connects TRBV27 to TRBJ2-5, with D hard to call. Trimming removed 3 bases at V and 5 bases at J, with 13 bases between. Germline CDR1 reads MNHEY; CDR2 reads SMNVEV (reference sequence). This CDR3 region has 14 residues. The DNA of the CDR3 is TGTGCCAGCAGTTTGTTAAGAGGTGGCGAGACCCAGTACTTC. It specifies CASSLLRGGETQYF.

The genes are TRBV2 and TRBJ2-3; 8 positions match TRBD2. Germline-derived CDR1 and CDR2 are SNHLY and FYNNEI. The CDR3 loop spans 14 amino acids. Trimming cost V 1 base and J 4 bases; bases outside gene matches: 1. In nucleotides, the CDR3 is TGTGCCAGCAGTGAAGGGCGGGAGGCAGATACGCAGTATTTT. This codes for CASSEGREADTQYF.

This chain uses TRBV11-3 with TRBJ2-1, with TRBD2 matching 7 bases. Germline CDR1 and CDR2: SGHNT and YENEEA. After removal of 1 base from V and 10 bases from J, the junction contained 19 bases not matched to a gene. CDR3 size: 18 residues. CDR3 coding DNA: TGTGCCAGCAGCTTAGGCTTGATCGGTGGGAGGGCTGGGCGAGAGCAGTTCTTC. It yields the protein CASSLGLIGGRAGREQFF.

The chain employs TRBV27 and TRBJ1-2; TRBD1 matches 7 bases. The CDR3 has 15 amino acids. In germline, CDR1 is MNHEY, CDR2 SMNVEV (reference sequence). Trimming took 2 bases from V and 2 from J; bases not matched to a gene: 5. CDR3 amino acids: CASSLRTGGNYGYTF. The DNA of the CDR3 is TGTGCCAGCAGTTTACGGACAGGCGGGAACTATGGCTACACCTTC.

This clone was seen once. The chain employs TRBV10-2 and TRBJ2-1; 8 bases agree with TRBD2. J lost 7 bases, V lost 4 bases, and 6 bases had no gene match. The CDR3 covers 14 residues. Germline V CDR1 and CDR2: WSHSY, SAAADI. The CDR3 bases are TGCGCCAGCAGTGGCGCGACTAGCGAGAATGAGCAGTTCTTC. Translated: CASSGATSENEQFF.

V usage is TRBV7-2 and J usage is TRBJ2-7, with D unresolved. V was clipped by 1 base and J by 4 bases, with 11 bases between them. The germline V gene has CDR1 SGHTA and CDR2 FQGNSA. CDR3 length: 14 amino acids. CDR3 region: CASSLGGSLYEQYF. The DNA of the CDR3 is TGTGCCAGCAGCTTAGGTGGCAGTCTTTACGAGCAGTACTTC.

The J gene is TRBJ2-5, the V gene TRBV6-5; 8 nucleotides line up with TRBD1. The CDR3 consists of 16 residues. The V gene end was trimmed by 0 bases and the J gene end by 2 bases; junction bases not matched to a gene: 5. Germline values: CDR1 MNHEY, CDR2 SVGAGI. This CDR3 reads CASSYSQGANQETQYF. The CDR3 DNA is TGTGCCAGCAGTTACTCCCAGGGGGCTAATCAAGAGACCCAGTACTTC.

CDR3 loop: CASSHRDNPYNEQFF. The DNA of the CDR3 is TGTGCCAGCAGCCACCGGGACAACCCTTACAATGAGCAGTTCTTC. The chain couples TRBV9 to TRBJ2-1, with D perhaps TRBD1 (6 bases). In germline, CDR1 is SGDLS, CDR2 YYNGEE. The CDR3 covers 15 residues. The V and J ends lost 4 bases and 4 bases respectively, with 15 bases between them.

The chain couples TRBV7-9 to TRBJ2-7, with 8 bases fitting TRBD1. Germline V lookup: CDR1 SEHNR, CDR2 FQNEAQ (reference sequence). This CDR3 has 14 amino acids. After removal of 2 bases from V and 7 bases from J, the junction contained 7 bases not matched to a gene. This CDR3 is CASSLISRGPEQYF. CDR3 coding DNA: TGTGCCAGCAGCTTAATCTCCAGGGGGCCTGAGCAGTACTTC.

The genes are TRBV19 and TRBJ1-5; weak D call: TRBD1 (5 bases). The CDR3 contains 12 residues. CDR1 is LNHDA and CDR2 is SQIVND in the germline V gene (reference sequence). V gave up 9 bases and J gave up 9 bases, with 15 bases separating them. The CDR3 DNA reads as TGTGCCAGCTCTACAGGCGACGGGCCCCAGCATTTT. This translates into CASSTGDGPQHF.

In this sample, this clone turned up once. The chain combines TRBV18 with TRBJ2-7; TRBD2 is a possible D gene (6 bases). CDR1 KGHSH and CDR2 LQKENI come from the germline V gene. The ends were cut back, 3 bases at V and 6 bases at J, with 12 bases in the middle. The CDR3 spans 13 residues. The CDR3 region has the DNA TGTGCCAGCTCACCGATGCTAGCGCCCGAGCAGTACTTC. This sequence encodes CASSPMLAPEQYF.

This rearrangement joins TRBV28 to TRBJ1-2; D is possibly TRBD1 (6 bases). The CDR3 extends over 14 amino acids. V dropped 0 bases and J dropped 7 bases, with 12 bases sitting between them. Germline V lookup: CDR1 MDHEN, CDR2 SYDVKM. CDR3 sequence reads: CASSLWQGTVGYTF. CDR3 nucleotide sequence: TGTGCCAGCAGTTTATGGCAGGGGACGGTTGGCTACACCTTC.

The V call is TRBV10-3, the J call TRBJ1-5; D is ambiguous. Trimming removed 4 bases at V and 4 bases at J, with 11 bases between. This CDR3 contains 14 residues. Germline V gene lookup returns CDR1 ENHRY and CDR2 SYGVKD. The DNA of the CDR3 is TGTGCCATCAGTGTTGAGACGGGGAATCAGCCCCAGCATTTT. Translating gives CAISVETGNQPQHF.

As DNA, the CDR3 is TGTGCCAGCGGCCTAGCTGAGGGATACGGCACCGGGGAGCTGTTTTTT. Its protein is CASGLAEGYGTGELFF. This sequence joins TRBV7-2 and TRBJ2-2, with a possible D match to TRBD2 (5 bases). V was clipped by 8 bases and J by 4 bases, with 20 bases between them. Looked up from germline, CDR1 is SGHTA and CDR2 is FQGNSA. The CDR3 runs 16 residues.

The J gene is TRBJ1-5, the V gene TRBV7-2, with D possibly matching TRBD1 (6 bases). CDR3 length: 17 residues. The V gene lost 1 base and the J gene lost 7 bases, with 20 bases spanning the gap. Germline V gene data show CDR1 as SGHTA and CDR2 as FQGNSA. Here the CDR3 reads CASSLGIMTGGRQPQHF. For the CDR3, the DNA is TGTGCCAGCAGCTTAGGCATAATGACAGGCGGCAGACAGCCCCAGCATTTT.

The genes are TRBV19 and TRBJ2-3; D is unresolved. In germline, CDR1 is LNHDA, CDR2 SQIVND (reference sequence). Trimming pared 5 bases from V and 3 bases from J, leaving 9 bases between. The CDR3 is 13 residues long. The CDR3, as DNA: TGTGCCAGTAGTCAAGCGTTGACAGATACGCAGTATTTT. Translation: CASSQALTDTQYF.

The chain has TRBV5-1 and TRBJ2-7; 9 bases are shared with TRBD2. Germline V gives CDR1 SGHRS, CDR2 YFSETQ. The CDR3 runs to 15 residues. Unmatched junction bases numbered 6, after V lost 3 bases and J lost 2 bases. CDR3: CASSSSTSGAYEQYF. CDR3 nucleotides: TGCGCCAGCAGCTCGTCGACTAGCGGAGCCTACGAGCAGTACTTC.

This clone appeared a single time. The gene calls are TRBV14 and TRBJ1-2; D is unresolved. The germline CDR1 and CDR2 sequences are SGHDN and FVKESK. Deletions cut 0 bases from V and 2 bases from J, with 7 bases between. The CDR3 runs 14 residues. The CDR3 DNA sequence: TGTGCCAGCAGCCAAGATACAGTCAACTATGGCTACACCTTC. Translation: CASSQDTVNYGYTF.

The genes are TRBV9 and TRBJ1-1; possible D gene TRBD1, 5 bases. The V end lost 4 bases, the J end lost 8 bases, and 15 bases lay between the germline ends. This CDR3 is 13 amino acids long. From germline, CDR1 is SGDLS and CDR2 YYNGEE. CDR3 nucleotide sequence: TGTGCCAGCAGCCCAGGGTTGGCAGGAGAAGCTTTCTTT. Translating gives CASSPGLAGEAFF.